A single sample gave rise to the 23 T cell receptor beta chains below, sequenced in a study of Ad26.COV2.S vaccination and SARS-CoV-2 variants. Repertoires were generated with immunoSEQ multiplex PCR, while TCRdb's copy carries only in-frame clones and drops some. The sample shows 300,000 to 450,000 clones, approximately 90% of them seen only once. Sequences were derived from peripheral blood, sampled after recovery from COVID-19. Receptors originate from a human donor who had recovered from COVID-19.

The J gene is TRBJ1-2, the V gene TRBV6-6; the D is unclear. The germline V and J ends were trimmed by 8 bases and 2 bases, with 12 bases remaining between them. CDR3 length: 13 amino acids. Germline V gene sequence: CDR1 MNHNY, CDR2 SVGAGI (reference sequence). The CDR3 loop reads CASSERENYGYTF. The CDR3 DNA sequence: TGTGCCAGCTCTGAAAGGGAGAACTATGGCTACACCTTC.

The J gene is TRBJ1-1, the V gene TRBV10-3, with TRBD1 identical over 9 bases. Per the germline V gene, CDR1 is ENHRY and CDR2 is SYGVKD. The V segment lost 6 bases and the J segment 4 bases; nucleotides outside the gene matches: 9. There are 15 residues in the CDR3. The CDR3 here is CAIRNQGTGPTEAFF. CDR3 nucleotides: TGTGCCATCAGGAACCAGGGGACAGGGCCCACTGAAGCTTTCTTT.

The chain is built from TRBV7-2 and TRBJ2-3; a weak D match, TRBD2 (5 bases). CDR1 is SGHTA, CDR2 FQGNSA, per germline. The CDR3 runs 14 residues. V lost 4 bases to trimming and J lost 2 bases, with 10 bases between them. In DNA form, the CDR3 reads TGTGCCAGCAGCTCTGGACTCTACACAGATACGCAGTATTTT. This codes for CASSSGLYTDTQYF.

The rearrangement joins TRBV7-8 to TRBJ1-6, with a tentative D call TRBD1 (6 bases). With 4 bases removed from V and 10 bases from J, the gap between germline ends came to 20 bases. CDR3 length equals 16 residues. Germline V gene sequence: CDR1 SGHVS, CDR2 FQNEAQ. CDR3 DNA sequence: TGTGCCAGCAGCTCCCGTGGGGGGGGGCAAGGGTCACCCCTCCACTTT. Translation gives CASSSRGGGQGSPLHF.

The rearrangement joins TRBV13 to TRBJ2-7; 7 bases match TRBD2. The CDR3 runs 15 residues. The J segment lost 2 bases and the V segment lost 4 bases, leaving 8 bases of the junction unmatched. Germline CDR1 PRHDT, CDR2 FYEKMQ (reference sequence). The CDR3 protein is CASSSRENLAYEQYF. CDR3 DNA sequence: TGTGCCAGCAGCTCGCGGGAGAATTTGGCCTACGAGCAGTACTTC. Full variable domain (missing parts from reference TRBV13 and TRBJ2-7): AAGVIQSPRHLIKEKRETATLKCYPIPRHDTVYWYQQGPGQDPQFLISFYEKMQSDKGSIPDRFSAQQFSDYHSELNMSSLELGDSALYFCASSSRENLAYEQYFGPGTRLTVT.

The chain has TRBV6-6 and TRBJ2-7, with 8 bases identical to TRBD1. Trimming removed 2 bases from V and 5 bases from J; junction bases left unmatched: 11. The CDR3 is 16 amino acids. The germline CDR1 and CDR2 sequences are MNHNY and SVGAGI (reference sequence). The CDR3 protein is CASSYLKFGQGDEQYF. CDR3 coding DNA: TGTGCCAGCAGTTACCTGAAATTCGGACAGGGTGACGAGCAGTACTTC.

This clone has a single count. The chain carries TRBV10-3 and TRBJ2-1, with D hard to call. The CDR3 is 13 residues long. Trimming shortened V by 5 bases and J by 6 bases, and 11 bases separated the two germline ends. CDR1 and CDR2 from the germline V gene are ENHRY and SYGVKD. CDR3 sequence: CAISPPTGNEQFF. CDR3 nucleotide sequence: TGTGCCATCAGTCCTCCGACTGGCAATGAGCAGTTCTTC.

V gene TRBV5-1 combines with J gene TRBJ1-1; TRBD1 is a possible D gene (6 bases). V lost 4 bases and J lost 2, with 12 bases in between. The CDR3 is 14 residues long. The V gene's germline CDR1 is SGHRS and CDR2 YFSETQ. CDR3 loop: CASSHIQGNTEAFF. DNA for the CDR3: TGCGCCAGCAGCCACATACAGGGCAACACTGAAGCTTTCTTT. Full variable domain (rest looked up from reference TRBV5-1 and TRBJ1-1): KAGVTQTPRYLIKTRGQQVTLSCSPISGHRSVSWYQQTPGQGLQFLFEYFSETQRNKGNFPGRFSGRQFSNSRSEMNVSTLELGDSALYLCASSHIQGNTEAFFGQGTRLTVV.

The chain employs TRBV5-4 and TRBJ1-1; 7 positions match TRBD1. V was clipped by 0 bases and J by 2 bases; unmatched bases: 4. Germline loops: CDR1 SGHNT, CDR2 YYREEE (reference sequence). This CDR3 is built from 15 residues. The CDR3 loop is CASSLEQGRNTEAFF. CDR3 in DNA: TGTGCCAGCAGCTTGGAACAGGGGAGAAACACTGAAGCTTTCTTT.

This chain joins TRBV4-3 and TRBJ2-2, with TRBD1 identical over 7 bases. V was pared by 0 bases and J by 0 bases, with 7 bases of the junction left unmatched. Germline lookup yields CDR1 LGHNA and CDR2 YSLEER. The CDR3 consists of 18 residues. CDR3 protein: CASSQERQGFSNTGELFF. CDR3 DNA: TGCGCCAGCAGCCAAGAGCGACAGGGCTTTTCGAACACCGGGGAGCTGTTTTTT.

DNA of the CDR3: TGTGCCAGCAGAGACAGGAGAAACACTGAAGCTTTCTTT. It yields the protein CASRDRRNTEAFF. The genes are TRBV7-9 and TRBJ1-1; possibly TRBD1 for D (6 bases). CDR3 length: 13 residues. V gave up 6 bases and J gave up 2 bases, with 10 bases separating them. Germline V gives CDR1 SEHNR, CDR2 FQNEAQ (reference sequence).

The V call is TRBV5-1, the J call TRBJ1-4; no clear D. The CDR3 is 13 amino acids. Germline V gene data show CDR1 as SGHRS and CDR2 as YFSETQ. The ends were cut back, 0 bases at V and 7 bases at J, with 7 bases in the middle. CDR3 in amino acids: CASSLEFGEKLFF. CDR3 DNA: TGCGCCAGCAGCTTGGAATTTGGTGAAAAACTGTTTTTT.

The CDR3 is CASSPRGQGTEAFF. CDR3 coding DNA: TGTGCCAGCTCCCCCCGCGGACAGGGCACTGAAGCTTTCTTT. The chain recombines TRBV3-1 (or the pseudogene TRBV3-2) with TRBJ1-1, with 8 bases identical to TRBD1. The V and J ends lost 8 bases and 4 bases, in that order; junction bases with no gene match: 9. The CDR3 has 14 residues. Germline V gene lookup returns CDR1 LGHDT and CDR2 YNNKEL (reference sequence).

The chain uses TRBV6-2 or TRBV6-3 and TRBJ2-1; D gene uncertain. CDR1 and CDR2 (germline): MNHEY, SVGEGT. The CDR3 loop spans 16 amino acids. V dropped 2 bases and J dropped 0 bases, with 11 bases sitting between them. CDR3 DNA sequence: TGTGCCAGCAGTTACGCCTCAGGCTACTCCTACAATGAGCAGTTCTTC. Translated, it gives CASSYASGYSYNEQFF.

The V and J genes are TRBV5-1 and TRBJ2-5; 12 bases line up with TRBD2. The CDR3 spans 17 residues. The germline gives CDR1 SGHRS, CDR2 YFSETQ. V trimming: 8 bases; J trimming: 0 bases; junction bases outside the gene matches: 11. CDR3 in DNA: TGCGCCAGTCAAACTAGCGGGGGGCCCGTGTACCAAGAGACCCAGTACTTC. Its translation: CASQTSGGPVYQETQYF.

CDR3 coding DNA: TGTGCCAGCAGCGTAGCTCCGTGGACGGAGACCCAGTACTTC. As protein: CASSVAPWTETQYF. The chain joins TRBV9 to TRBJ2-5; no clear D. Germline lookup yields CDR1 SGDLS and CDR2 YYNGEE. This CDR3 region has 14 residues. V gave up 0 bases and J gave up 5 bases, with 11 bases separating them.

The rearrangement uses TRBV6-6 and TRBJ2-3, with 10 bases aligning to TRBD1. This CDR3 has 20 amino acids. Trimming at V came to 5 bases and at J to 1 base, leaving 18 bases not matched to a gene. In germline, CDR1 is MNHNY, CDR2 SVGAGI (reference sequence). This CDR3 is CASSPRGQGGPTRGTDTQYF. CDR3 in DNA: TGTGCCAGCAGTCCGAGAGGACAGGGGGGACCTACTAGGGGCACAGATACGCAGTATTTT.

This clone was counted a few times. The chain joins TRBV7-6 to TRBJ2-5; weak D call: TRBD1 (5 bases). The CDR3 runs to 15 residues. Germline V gene sequence: CDR1 SGHVS, CDR2 FNYEAQ. Trimming removed 1 base from V and 1 base from J, with 10 bases in between. CDR3 DNA sequence: TGTGCCAGCAGCTTAGAAGGGGTCTCCCAAGAGACCCAGTACTTC. The encoded protein is CASSLEGVSQETQYF.

The chain couples TRBV6-2 or TRBV6-3 to TRBJ2-5, with 10 bases aligning to TRBD2. The ends lost 3 bases at V and 4 bases at J; junction bases unmatched: 2. Germline V lookup: CDR1 MNHEY, CDR2 SVGEGT. The CDR3 runs 14 residues. The CDR3, as DNA: TGTGCCAGCAGTTATAGCGGGGGGATAGAGACCCAGTACTTC. Its protein product is CASSYSGGIETQYF.

The chain uses TRBV18 and TRBJ2-3; D call uncertain. V lost 2 bases and J lost 4, with 7 bases in between. This CDR3 has 13 residues. The V gene's germline CDR1 is KGHSH and CDR2 LQKENI. CDR3 amino acids: CASSPGVSDTQYF. Here the CDR3 DNA reads TGTGCCAGCTCACCAGGGGTCTCAGATACGCAGTATTTT. Complete variable domain (other parts from reference TRBV18 and TRBJ2-3): NAGVMQNPRHLVRRRGQEARLRCSPMKGHSHVYWYRQLPEEGLKFMVYLQKENIIDESGMPKERFSAEFPKEGPSILRIQQVVRGDSAAYFCASSPGVSDTQYFGPGTRLTVL.

This clone was counted a single time. The J gene is TRBJ1-5, the V gene TRBV11-2; 9 bases align to TRBD1. The V gene's germline CDR1 is SGHAT and CDR2 FQNNGV. J lost 2 bases, V lost 1 base, and 0 bases had no gene match. The CDR3 has 15 residues. CDR3: CASSLGTGGNQPQHF. CDR3 DNA sequence: TGTGCCAGCAGCTTAGGGACAGGGGGCAATCAGCCCCAGCATTTT. The variable domain in full, with the rest retrieved from reference TRBV11-2 and TRBJ1-5, is EAGVAQSPRYKIIEKRQSVAFWCNPISGHATLYWYQQILGQGPKLLIQFQNNGVVDDSQLPKDRFSAERLKGVDSTLKIQPAKLEDSAVYLCASSLGTGGNQPQHFGDGTRLSIL.

The chain has TRBV18 and TRBJ1-1, with D hard to call. The germline V gene has CDR1 KGHSH and CDR2 LQKENI. V was trimmed by 3 bases and J by 5 bases, leaving 16 bases between them. This CDR3 comprises 15 residues. The CDR3 reads CASSPSRIGETEAFF. For the CDR3, the DNA is TGTGCCAGCTCACCTTCGAGGATCGGAGAAACTGAAGCTTTCTTT.

This sequence joins TRBV5-1 and TRBJ2-3; D is tentatively TRBD1 or TRBD2 (5 bases each). The CDR3 totals 14 residues. V lost 2 bases and J lost 3, with 10 bases in between. Germline assignment: CDR1 SGHRS and CDR2 YFSETQ. CDR3 bases: TGCGCCAGCAGCTTCGCCAGGGAGACAGATACGCAGTATTTT. Protein: CASSFARETDTQYF.